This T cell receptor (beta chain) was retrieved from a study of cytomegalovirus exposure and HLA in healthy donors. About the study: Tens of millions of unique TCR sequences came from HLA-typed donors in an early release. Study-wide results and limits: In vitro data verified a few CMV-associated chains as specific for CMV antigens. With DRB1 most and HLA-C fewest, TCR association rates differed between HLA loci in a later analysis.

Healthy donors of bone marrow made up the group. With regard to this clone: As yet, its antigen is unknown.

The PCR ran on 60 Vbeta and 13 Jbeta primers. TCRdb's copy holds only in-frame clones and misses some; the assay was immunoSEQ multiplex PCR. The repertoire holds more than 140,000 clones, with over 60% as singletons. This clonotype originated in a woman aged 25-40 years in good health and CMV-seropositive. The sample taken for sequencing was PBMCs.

The CDR3 coding sequence is TGTGCCAGCAGCGTAGTAGCGGGGGGGCAAGAGACCCAGTACTTC. Its protein is CASSVVAGGQETQYF. This sequence joins TRBV9 and TRBJ2-5; 11 bases map to TRBD2. This CDR3 spans 15 amino acids. Germline assignment: CDR1 SGDLS and CDR2 YYNGEE. The V and J ends lost 0 bases and 2 bases, in that order; junction bases with no gene match: 0.